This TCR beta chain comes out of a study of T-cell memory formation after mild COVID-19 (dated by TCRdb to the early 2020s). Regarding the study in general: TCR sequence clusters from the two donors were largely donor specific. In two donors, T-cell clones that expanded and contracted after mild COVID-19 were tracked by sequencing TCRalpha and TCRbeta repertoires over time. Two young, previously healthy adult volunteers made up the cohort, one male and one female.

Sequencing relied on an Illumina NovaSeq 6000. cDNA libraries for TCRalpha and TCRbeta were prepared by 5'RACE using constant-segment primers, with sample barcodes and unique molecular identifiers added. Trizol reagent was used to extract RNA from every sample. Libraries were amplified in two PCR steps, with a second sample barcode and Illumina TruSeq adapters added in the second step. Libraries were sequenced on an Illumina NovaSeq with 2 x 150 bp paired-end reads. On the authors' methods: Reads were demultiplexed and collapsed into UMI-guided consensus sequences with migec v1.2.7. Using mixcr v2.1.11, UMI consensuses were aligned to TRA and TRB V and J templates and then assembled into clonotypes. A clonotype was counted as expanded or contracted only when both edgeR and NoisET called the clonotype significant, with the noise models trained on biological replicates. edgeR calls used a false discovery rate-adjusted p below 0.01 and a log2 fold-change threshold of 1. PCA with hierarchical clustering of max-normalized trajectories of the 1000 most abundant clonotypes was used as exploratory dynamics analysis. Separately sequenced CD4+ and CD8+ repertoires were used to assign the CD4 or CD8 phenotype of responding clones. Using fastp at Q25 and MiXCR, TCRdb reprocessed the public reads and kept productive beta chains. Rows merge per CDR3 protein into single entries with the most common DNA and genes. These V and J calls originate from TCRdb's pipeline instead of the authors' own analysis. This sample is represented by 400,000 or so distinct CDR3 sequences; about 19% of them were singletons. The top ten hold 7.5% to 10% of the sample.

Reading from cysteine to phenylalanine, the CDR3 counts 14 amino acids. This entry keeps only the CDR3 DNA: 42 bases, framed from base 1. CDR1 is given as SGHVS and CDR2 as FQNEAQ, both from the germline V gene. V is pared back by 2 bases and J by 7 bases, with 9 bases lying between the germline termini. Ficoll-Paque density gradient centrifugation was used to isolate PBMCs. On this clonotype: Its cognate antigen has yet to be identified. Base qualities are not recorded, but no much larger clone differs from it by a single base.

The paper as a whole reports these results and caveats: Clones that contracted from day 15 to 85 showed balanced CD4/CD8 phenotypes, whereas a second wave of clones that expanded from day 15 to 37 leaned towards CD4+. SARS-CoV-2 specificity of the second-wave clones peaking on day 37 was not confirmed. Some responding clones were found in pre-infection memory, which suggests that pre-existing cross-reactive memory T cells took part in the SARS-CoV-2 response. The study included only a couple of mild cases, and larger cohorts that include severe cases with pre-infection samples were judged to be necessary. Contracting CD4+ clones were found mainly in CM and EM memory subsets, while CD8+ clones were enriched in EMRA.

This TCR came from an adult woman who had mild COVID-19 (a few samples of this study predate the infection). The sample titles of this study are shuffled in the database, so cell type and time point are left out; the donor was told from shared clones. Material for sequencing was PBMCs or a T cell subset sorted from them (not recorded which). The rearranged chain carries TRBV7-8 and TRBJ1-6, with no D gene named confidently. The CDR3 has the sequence CASSLPGSNSPLHF. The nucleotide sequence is TGTGCCAGCAGCTTACCCGGGTCCAATTCACCCCTCCACTTT.